This entry features one T cell receptor (beta chain) sequence. It lacks a known antigen. HCMV-specific IgG was detected in serum with a commercial ELISA kit to determine HCMV serostatus. Ficoll density gradient centrifugation was used to isolate peripheral blood mononuclear cells from blood. The instrument given in TCRdb is Illumina HiSeq 2000. The TCR beta cDNA libraries were made using 5'RACE template switching, a step that added both a universal primer site and unique molecular identifiers. Priming for cDNA synthesis came from the TCR beta constant segment, and two successive PCR amplification steps followed. On the study's bioinformatics: Reads were demultiplexed and grouped by UMI with MIGEC, and clonotypes were assembled and quantified with MiTCR. To exclude erroneous sequences, only TCR cDNA sequences supported by at least two reads were retained. The tcR package was used for downstream repertoire analysis, with clonotypes matched between fractions based on CDR3 nucleotide sequence plus V segment. Antigen specificity was annotated against VDJdb with VDJmatch, allowing one amino acid substitution in CDR3. TCRdb reprocessed the reads and lists each CDR3 protein sequence as a single entry, with no DNA. These V and J calls are TCRdb output, not the study's own analysis. This sample's records show approximately 460,000 distinct CDR3 sequences. Jointly, the top ten make up 7.3% of the sample.

This sample stems from a study of T cells expressing NK-cell markers (TCRdb year 2020). In terms of the full investigation: In sorted CD3+CD56+NKG2C+, CD3+CD56+NKG2C- and CD3+CD56-NKG2C+ T-cell subsets from eight donors, TCR beta-chain repertoires were profiled. Of the eight sequenced donors, seven were found to be HCMV-seropositive and one was found to be HCMV-seronegative. Randomly selected healthy volunteers, three men and five women, were used as the eight sequenced donors. Illumina HiSeq 2000/2500, MiSeq or NextSeq was used to sequence libraries as 2 x 150 bp reads.

The germline V gene (reference sequence) sets CDR1 to SEHNR and CDR2 to FQNEAQ. There are 14 amino acids in the CDR3, from cysteine to phenylalanine inclusive. No DNA is listed. Broad study findings and their caveats: In several donors, the dominant CD3+CD56+NKG2C+ clonotypes ranked among the top 10 CD8+ clonotypes, making up about 1.0-8% of CD8+ T cells. It remained unclear whether the expanded NKG2C-expressing T cell clones were specific for HCMV antigens. Those dominant clonotypes were again the most abundant among CD3+CD56-NKG2C+ cells in four donors, at about 25-65%.

This receptor was identified in a woman aged 18 to 75 in good health. Sequencing input: blood T cells: a sorted CD56 or NKG2C T cell subset, CD4+ or CD8+ T cells, or bulk PBMC T cells (not recorded which). The rearrangement combines TRBV7-9 with TRBJ2-7; checking the TCRdb D call of TRBD1 is not possible without DNA. The CDR3 protein is CASSLPGVGYEQYF. The reference TRBV7-9 and TRBJ2-7 proteins fill in what lies around the CDR3, so the full variable domain reads DTGVSQNPRHKITKRGQNVTFRCDPISEHNRLYWYRQTLGQGPEFLTYFQNEAQLEKSRLLSDRFSAERPKGSFSTLEIQRTEQGDSAMYLCASSLPGVGYEQYFGPGTRLTVT.